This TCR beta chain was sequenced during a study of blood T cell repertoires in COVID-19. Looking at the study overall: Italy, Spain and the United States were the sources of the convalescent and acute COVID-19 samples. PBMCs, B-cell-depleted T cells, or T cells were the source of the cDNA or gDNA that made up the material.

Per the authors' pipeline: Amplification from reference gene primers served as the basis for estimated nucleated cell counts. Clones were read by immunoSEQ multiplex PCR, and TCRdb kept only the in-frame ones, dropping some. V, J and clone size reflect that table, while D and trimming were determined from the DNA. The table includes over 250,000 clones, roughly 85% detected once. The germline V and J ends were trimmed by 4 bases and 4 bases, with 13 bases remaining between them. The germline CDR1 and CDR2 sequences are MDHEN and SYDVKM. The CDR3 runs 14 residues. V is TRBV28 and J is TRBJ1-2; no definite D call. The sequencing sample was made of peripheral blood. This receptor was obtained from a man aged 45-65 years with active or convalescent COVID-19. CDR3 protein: CASSSPGIIYGYTF. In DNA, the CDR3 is TGTGCCAGCAGTTCTCCGGGGATTATCTATGGCTACACCTTC.